Listed below are T cell receptor beta chains from one sample, sequenced in a study of cytomegalovirus exposure and HLA in healthy donors. Clones were sequenced by immunoSEQ multiplex PCR, and TCRdb holds only the in-frame ones, with some missing. The sample lists 150,000 to 200,000 clones; 75% to 90% were seen once. Sample: PBMCs. The origin of the receptors is a human donor in good health. Both conserved end residues are part of each CDR3. The order of the fields is V gene, D gene, J gene, clone size, CDR3 protein, CDR3 DNA. A D gene is named only where the DNA matches it firmly. The size entry is marked missing in some rows and otherwise reads once, few, many or a size class.

TRBV21-1	NA	TRBJ1-2	NA	CASLGQGYGYTF	TGTGCCAGCTTGGGACAGGGCTATGGCTACACCTTC
TRBV10-1	NA	TRBJ2-7	NA	CASSVGGLNEQYF	TGCGCCAGCAGTGTCGGGGGGCTGAACGAGCAGTACTTC
TRBV19	NA	TRBJ2-5	NA	CASSIEEEETQYF	TGTGCCAGTAGTATAGAGGAGGAAGAGACCCAGTACTTC
TRBV19	TRBD2	TRBJ2-7	NA	CASTPGGSSYEQYF	TGTGCCAGTACTCCGGGAGGGAGCTCCTACGAGCAGTACTTC
TRBV19	NA	TRBJ1-2	once	CASSYGGTNYGYTF	TGTGCCAGTAGTTACGGGGGAACTAACTATGGCTACACCTTC
TRBV19	NA	TRBJ2-1	NA	CASSVEPQTYNEQFF	TGTGCCAGTAGTGTTGAACCTCAGACCTACAATGAGCAGTTCTTC
TRBV7-7	TRBD1	TRBJ2-3	NA	CASSENRGDTQYF	TGTGCTAGCAGCGAGAACAGGGGAGATACGCAGTATTTT
TRBV5-1	TRBD2	TRBJ2-1	few	CASSVAGAYNEQFF	TGCGCCAGCAGCGTAGCGGGGGCTTACAATGAGCAGTTCTTC
TRBV6-1	NA	TRBJ1-2	NA	CASSGGYGYTF	TGTGCCAGCAGTGGAGGGTATGGCTACACCTTC
TRBV13	TRBD2	TRBJ2-3	NA	CASSLVASGGRESTDTQYF	TGTGCCAGCAGCTTAGTAGCCAGCGGGGGGCGAGAGAGCACAGATACGCAGTATTTT
TRBV7-6	NA	TRBJ2-7	NA	CASSPGLSPPHYEQYF	TGTGCCAGCAGCCCGGGACTTTCTCCCCCCCACTACGAGCAGTACTTC
TRBV20-1	NA	TRBJ2-5	NA	CSAKSVQTQYF	TGCAGTGCTAAGAGTGTTCAGACCCAGTACTTC
TRBV4-1	NA	TRBJ1-1	NA	CASRSEQNTEAFF	TGCGCCAGCAGAAGCGAACAAAACACTGAAGCTTTCTTT
TRBV7-9	NA	TRBJ2-7	NA	CASSLLEAEQYF	TGTGCCAGCAGCTTATTAGAAGCCGAGCAGTACTTC
TRBV6-6	TRBD1	TRBJ1-1	NA	CASKNRDSYTEAFF	TGTGCCAGCAAGAACCGGGACAGTTATACTGAAGCTTTCTTT
TRBV5-1	TRBD1	TRBJ2-7	NA	CASSNRQGNLGEQYF	TGCGCCAGCAGCAATAGACAGGGTAACCTGGGAGAGCAGTACTTC
TRBV9	NA	TRBJ2-7	NA	CASSVDTGYEQYF	TGTGCCAGCAGCGTAGATACCGGCTACGAGCAGTACTTC
TRBV5-8	TRBD1	TRBJ2-1	NA	CASTSYVKGASYNEQFF	TGTGCCAGCACCTCCTACGTTAAGGGGGCCTCCTACAATGAGCAGTTCTTC
TRBV19	NA	TRBJ2-1	NA	CASARENEQFF	TGTGCCAGTGCCCGGGAGAATGAGCAGTTCTTC
TRBV14	NA	TRBJ1-1	NA	CASSQGGFGDRAFF	TGTGCCAGCAGCCAAGGAGGATTCGGAGACAGAGCTTTCTTT
TRBV18	NA	TRBJ1-2	once	CASSPQGANYGYTF	TGTGCCAGCTCACCACAGGGAGCTAACTATGGCTACACCTTC
TRBV7-6	NA	TRBJ2-1	few	CASSVDSRSYNEQFF	TGTGCCAGCAGCGTAGACTCTCGCTCCTACAATGAGCAGTTCTTC
TRBV4-1	NA	TRBJ1-5	NA	CASSPYQGPRPQHF	TGCGCCAGCAGCCCTTACCAGGGCCCAAGGCCCCAGCATTTT
TRBV14	TRBD1	TRBJ1-2	NA	CASSLLGQGPNYGYTF	TGTGCCAGCAGCCTCTTAGGACAGGGCCCTAACTATGGCTACACCTTC
TRBV6-1	TRBD1	TRBJ1-3	NA	CASSDNVGTASGNTIYF	TGTGCCAGCAGTGACAACGTAGGGACAGCCTCTGGAAACACCATATATTTT
TRBV11-2	NA	TRBJ1-3	NA	CASSLGGSGNTIYF	TGTGCCAGCAGCTTAGGCGGCTCTGGAAACACCATATATTTT
TRBV27	TRBD1	TRBJ2-7	NA	CARGTGAYEQYF	TGTGCCAGGGGGACAGGGGCATACGAGCAGTACTTC
TRBV7-2	TRBD1	TRBJ1-1	NA	CASSSTGLNTEAFF	TGTGCCAGCAGCTCGACAGGGTTGAACACTGAAGCTTTCTTT
TRBV5-1	NA	TRBJ2-7	NA	CASSLNGDSSYEQYF	TGCGCCAGCAGCTTGAACGGGGATAGCTCCTACGAGCAGTACTTC
TRBV18	TRBD1	TRBJ2-2	NA	CASSQQGADTGELFF	TGTGCCAGCTCTCAGCAGGGGGCCGACACCGGGGAGCTGTTTTTT
TRBV19	NA	TRBJ1-5	NA	CASSIPYSNQPQHF	TGTGCCAGTAGTATCCCCTATAGCAATCAGCCCCAGCATTTT
TRBV2	NA	TRBJ1-2	few	CASSEDRGSYTF	TGTGCCAGCAGTGAGGATAGGGGGAGCTACACCTTC
TRBV5-1	TRBD1	TRBJ1-2	NA	CASSLNPDRVNYGYTF	TGCGCCAGCAGCCTCAATCCGGACAGGGTAAACTATGGCTACACCTTC
TRBV5-1	NA	TRBJ2-3	NA	CASRSGVAGTDTQYF	TGCGCCAGCAGATCGGGGGTGGCGGGCACAGATACGCAGTATTTT
TRBV5-6	NA	TRBJ2-7	NA	CASSDESRGHYEQYF	TGTGCCAGCAGCGACGAAAGCAGGGGACATTACGAGCAGTACTTC
TRBV6-1	NA	TRBJ2-7	once	CASILGAYIEQYF	TGTGCCAGCATCTTAGGGGCCTACATCGAGCAGTACTTC
TRBV4-3	NA	TRBJ1-1	NA	CASSQGGRGEAFF	TGCGCCAGCAGCCAAGGAGGTAGGGGAGAAGCTTTCTTT
TRBV15	NA	TRBJ1-4	NA	CATSGGLNEKLFF	TGTGCCACCAGCGGCGGACTTAATGAAAAACTGTTTTTT